The 13 T cell receptor beta chains given below trace back to one sample, sequenced in a study of low-dose radiotherapy and immunotherapy resistance in tumors. Time point denoted: before trial treatment. With TRAV- and TRBV-specific primers, first-strand cDNA was made, covering the alpha and beta chains. The TCRs were subjected to amplification over roughly 18 PCR cycles employing a constant-region primer in conjunction with a V-primer adapter. TCRdb analysed the reads with MiXCR anew, one entry per CDR3 protein. The sample lists about 64,000 distinct CDR3 sequences; about 30% were seen once. Sequences were derived from PBMCs, sampled before treatment. These receptors came from a male donor with rectosigmoid adenocarcinoma.

The chain links TRBV12-3 or TRBV12-4 to TRBJ2-3; D ambiguous. The CDR3 length is 13 residues. Deletions cut 6 bases from V and 1 base from J, with 8 bases between. CDR3 in amino acids: CASSPDRTDTQYF. The CDR3 DNA reads TGTGCCAGCAGCCCGGATCGCACAGATACGCAGTATTTT.

The table lists this clonotype with many counts. The rearrangement joins TRBV20-1 to TRBJ2-7, with a weak D call TRBD1 (5 bases). In germline, CDR1 is DFQATT, CDR2 SNEGSKA (reference sequence). Trimming stripped 1 base from V and 2 bases from J, with 9 bases between. This CDR3 contains 13 residues. CDR3 nucleotides: TGCAGTGCTAGAGTTATAGGGGCCTACGAGCAGTACTTC. Its protein is CSARVIGAYEQYF.

This clonotype was detected many times. The V and J genes are TRBV7-2 and TRBJ2-5; D is unresolved. The CDR3 sequence is 15 residues long. Germline CDR1 is SGHTA and CDR2 is FQGNSA. Trimming removed 4 bases at V and 5 bases at J, with 17 bases between. CDR3 region: CASSSRLALGETQYF. The CDR3 region has the DNA TGTGCCAGCAGCTCTCGACTGGCCCTGGGCGAGACCCAGTACTTC.

This chain uses TRBV29-1 with TRBJ2-7, with 13 bases aligning to TRBD2. Unmatched junction bases numbered 8, after V lost 3 bases and J lost 0 bases. The CDR3 extends over 17 amino acids. Germline V gene lookup returns CDR1 SQVTM and CDR2 ANQGSEA. The CDR3 DNA reads TGCAGCGTTGATGGACTAGCGGGAGCACGTAGCTCCTACGAGCAGTACTTC. This gives the protein CSVDGLAGARSSYEQYF.

This clonotype was seen a few times. In DNA, the CDR3 is TGTGCCAGCAGCGTAGACCCGCGGGAGCTGTTTTTT. Protein: CASSVDPRELFF. The genes are TRBV9 and TRBJ2-2; the D is unclear. V dropped 0 bases and J dropped 9 bases, with 6 bases sitting between them. The CDR3 contains 12 residues. Germline V gives CDR1 SGDLS, CDR2 YYNGEE.

This clonotype was picked up many times. This CDR3 is CASSLGGTTYEQYF. DNA for the CDR3: TGTGCCAGCAGCTTAGGCGGGACTACCTACGAGCAGTACTTC. J is TRBJ2-7 and V is TRBV7-9, with 7 nucleotides matching TRBD2. V lost 1 base to trimming and J lost 2 bases; unmatched junction nucleotides: 2. Germline V gene sequence: CDR1 SEHNR, CDR2 FQNEAQ (reference sequence). This CDR3 has 14 residues.

This clonotype was seen at least ten times. This chain joins TRBV4-1 and TRBJ1-3; D is possibly TRBD1 (5 bases). The length of the CDR3 is 15 residues. V gave up 1 base and J gave up 4 bases, with 11 bases separating them. The germline V gene has CDR1 MGHRA and CDR2 YSYEKL. The CDR3 sequence: CASSQAGTLGNTIYF. CDR3 sequence (DNA): TGCGCCAGCAGCCAAGCCGGGACCCTCGGAAACACCATATATTTT.

Concerning this clonotype: A far larger clone is just one base off, so this is likely a read error. This chain links TRBV7-2 with TRBJ2-3; perhaps D is TRBD1 or TRBD2 (7 bases each). The germline V gene encodes CDR1 SGHTA and CDR2 FQGNSA. Trimming took 5 bases from V and 7 from J, leaving 22 bases between them. This CDR3 is 16 amino acids long. The DNA of the CDR3 is TGTGCCAGCAGCCCCCAGGGGGGCCTCAGCGGGAATACGCAGTATTTT. As protein: CASSPQGGLSGNTQYF.

In its sample, this clonotype was seen many times. The rearrangement uses TRBV7-9 and TRBJ2-6; TRBD2 might be the D (5 bases). V was cut by 3 bases and J by 4 bases, with 10 bases left in between. The CDR3 loop spans 15 amino acids. Germline V lookup: CDR1 SEHNR, CDR2 FQNEAQ (reference sequence). The CDR3 spells CASSFYGNGANVLTF. CDR3 DNA: TGTGCCAGCAGCTTTTACGGGAACGGGGCCAACGTCCTGACTTTC.

The table lists this clonotype with a few counts. The V and J genes are TRBV5-6 and TRBJ2-1; perhaps TRBD2 as D (5 bases). V lost 1 base, J lost 12 bases, and 17 bases lay in between. CDR1 and CDR2 (germline): SGHDT, YYEEEE. There are 14 residues in the CDR3. The CDR3 coding sequence is TGTGCCAGCAGCTTGTCGAGCGGCACGGGCGTGCAGTTCTTC. Residues: CASSLSSGTGVQFF. Full variable domain (outside the CDR3, taken from reference TRBV5-6 and TRBJ2-1): DAGVTQSPTHLIKTRGQQVTLRCSPKSGHDTVSWYQQALGQGPQFIFQYYEEEERQRGNFPDRFSGHQFPNYSSELNVNALLLGDSALYLCASSLSSGTGVQFFGPGTRLTVL.

As for this clonotype: It differs at one base from a far larger clone, so likely a read error. The rearrangement joins TRBV3-1 to TRBJ2-1; 7 nucleotides line up with TRBD1. Germline V CDR1 and CDR2: LGHDT, YNNKEL (reference sequence). CDR3 length equals 14 residues. V lost 1 base and J lost 10; bases outside the gene matches: 7. In nucleotides, the CDR3 is TGTGCCAGCAGCCAAGTAAAGGGGGCTGGCGAGCAGTTCTTC. It translates to CASSQVKGAGEQFF.

In regard to this clonotype: A single base is all that separates this from a far larger clone, so a read error is likely. J is TRBJ2-5 and V is TRBV2; D could derive from TRBD1 or TRBD2 (5 bases each). This CDR3 spans 15 amino acids. Germline-derived CDR1 and CDR2 are SNHLY and FYNNEI. Trimming stripped 6 bases from V and 11 bases from J, with 25 bases between. The CDR3 DNA reads TGTGCCAGCAGCCCAGGGACCTCCCGGGCGAATGAGCAGTACTTC. It translates to CASSPGTSRANEQYF.

This clonotype was detected ten times or more. The chain carries TRBV3-1 and TRBJ2-7, with unresolved D. CDR3 length: 13 residues. Trimming left V 2 bases short and J 2 bases short, with 7 bases between. Germline V gene data show CDR1 as LGHDT and CDR2 as YNNKEL (reference sequence). CDR3: CASSQNAPYEQYF. In nucleotides, the CDR3 is TGTGCCAGCAGCCAAAATGCCCCCTACGAGCAGTACTTC.